This T cell receptor beta chain appears in the sequencing data of a study of CD8+ T cells in alopecia areata (dated by TCRdb to the late 2010s). Notes on the research overall: Treated patients were enrolled in an open-label pilot trial of oral tofacitinib, 5 to 10 mg twice daily, for moderate-to-severe alopecia areata. Patients received tofacitinib for 6 to 18 months and were then followed off drug for 6 months to check for delayed response and recurrence. Disease severity in treated patients was measured with the SALT score, which quantifies the percentage of affected scalp surface area. To study T cell clonal expansion in alopecia areata, the researchers applied high-throughput TCRbeta sequencing to both the C3H/HeJ mouse model and human patients. Scalp tissue and sorted CD4+ and CD8+ peripheral blood T cells from patchy and totalis/universalis alopecia areata patients and from healthy controls were covered by human TCRbeta sequencing. Biopsies were taken from tofacitinib-treated patients at baseline and again at 4 and 24 weeks into treatment, and several of those patients also had a later scalp biopsy. Scalp clonality was compared across normal scalp (n=4), patchy alopecia areata scalp (n=8), and alopecia totalis/universalis scalp (n=8). RNA was extracted with the PAXgene miRNA kit for fixed scalp, the miRNeasy kit for PBMCs, and the RNeasy kit for mouse skin. immunoSEQ multiplex PCR using 35 Vbeta forward primers and 13 Jbeta reverse primers was used to amplify TCRbeta CDR3 regions. Broader findings and caveats from the paper: Resident alphabeta T cells in normal human skin are also sequenced, complicating scalp TCR repertoire analysis, unlike mouse skin dominated by gammadelta T cells. Because the treated cohort was small and had only one nonresponder, larger studies are needed to examine links between baseline CD8+ expansion and response. Compared with normal scalp, lesional scalp had higher clonality and more expanded CD8+ clones, particularly in alopecia totalis/universalis, a pattern that suggests antigenic drive. Many expanded lesional clones were found to persist in scalp and blood during tofacitinib treatment, and relapse after treatment cessation may be partly explained by this persistence. Shared TCR sequences between patients were less evident than in mice, which may be partly attributable to HLA diversity in the patient population. With tofacitinib, both scalp clonality and the number of expanded CD8+ clones among the top 100 scalp clones went down significantly.

The library was made by the immunoSEQ multiplex PCR assay. To provide template for TCR sequencing, every sample had RNA extracted and reverse transcribed into cDNA. SuperScript III was used to make first-strand cDNA, primed with a 2:1 mix of oligo-dT and random hexamers. A synthetic immune receptor repertoire was used to assess amplification bias, and residual bias was removed computationally. In the source study's methods: Raw reads were preprocessed for error removal, and CDR3 was defined according to IMGT conventions as running from the conserved cysteine to phenylalanine. Clonality was calculated as 1 minus Shannon entropy normalized by log2 of the number of productive unique TCRs. Whether scalp clones were CD4 or CD8 was inferred by matching scalp TCRbeta sequences against CD4 and CD8 repertoires sorted from blood. The table was pulled from immuneACCESS by TCRdb, which kept in-frame rearrangements only. Such tables lose some clones; where checked, under half of the loss comes from unresolved V genes, and the rest has no known cause. The V and J calls and clone size are taken from that table; D and trimming were inferred from the DNA. A total of 200,000 to 250,000 clones appear in this sample, under 70% of them only once. Roughly 4.2% of the sample lies in the top ten.

According to the study, the label for this sample's time point signals: around 28 days on oral tofacitinib. The treatment or condition label for this specimen denotes: oral pan-JAK inhibitor, 5-10 mg twice daily. Peripheral blood and lesional scalp punch biopsies were obtained from patients with alopecia areata. PBMCs were separated by density centrifugation and stained for CD3, CD4 and CD8, after which CD4+ and CD8+ T cells were sorted on a FACSAria. This clone was seen just once. Its antigen target is currently unknown. Per-nucleotide qualities are absent, and no much larger clonotype sits a single base away. This sequence originates from a human donor with alopecia areata. Sample: CD4+ T cells sorted from blood, taken at week 4, from a patient treated with tofacitinib.

The DNA reads as follows: TGTGCCAGCAGCTTAGCGAGGCGGTTGAACACTGAAGCTTTCTTT. This encodes CASSLARRLNTEAFF. The chain couples TRBV7-8 to TRBJ1-1, with the D gene too uncertain to name. V drops 0 bases and J drops 0 bases, leaving 8 bases in between. The CDR3, cysteine through phenylalanine, is 15 amino acids long. Here the CDR3 DNA is all that survives: 45 bases in frame from base 1. The germline V gene provides CDR1 SGHVS and CDR2 FQNEAQ.